This record covers a single T cell receptor beta chain. Its target is not known. Trimming removed 5 bases at V and 0 bases at J, with 8 bases between. The germline gives CDR1 MNHEY, CDR2 SMNVEV (reference sequence). This CDR3 has 14 residues. This sample is drawn from a study of cytomegalovirus exposure and HLA in healthy donors. Both 60 Vbeta primers and 13 Jbeta primers went into the PCR. The protocol was immunoSEQ multiplex PCR, while the TCRdb copy is restricted to in-frame clones and leaves out a portion. Here the sample spans over 100,000 clones, approximately 71% being singletons. Study results and limitations: In a later analysis, HLA-associated TCR beta chains were more clonally expanded than equally common others. Associated with cytomegalovirus, according to the listing, were approximately 160 TCR beta chains.

The V and J genes are TRBV27 and TRBJ1-3, with D unclear. This TCR was sampled from a male donor in good health and CMV-seropositive. Sequenced sample: PBMCs. CDR3 protein: CASSPWSSGNTIYF. The DNA for the CDR3 is TGTGCCAGCAGTCCGTGGAGCTCTGGAAACACCATATATTTT.